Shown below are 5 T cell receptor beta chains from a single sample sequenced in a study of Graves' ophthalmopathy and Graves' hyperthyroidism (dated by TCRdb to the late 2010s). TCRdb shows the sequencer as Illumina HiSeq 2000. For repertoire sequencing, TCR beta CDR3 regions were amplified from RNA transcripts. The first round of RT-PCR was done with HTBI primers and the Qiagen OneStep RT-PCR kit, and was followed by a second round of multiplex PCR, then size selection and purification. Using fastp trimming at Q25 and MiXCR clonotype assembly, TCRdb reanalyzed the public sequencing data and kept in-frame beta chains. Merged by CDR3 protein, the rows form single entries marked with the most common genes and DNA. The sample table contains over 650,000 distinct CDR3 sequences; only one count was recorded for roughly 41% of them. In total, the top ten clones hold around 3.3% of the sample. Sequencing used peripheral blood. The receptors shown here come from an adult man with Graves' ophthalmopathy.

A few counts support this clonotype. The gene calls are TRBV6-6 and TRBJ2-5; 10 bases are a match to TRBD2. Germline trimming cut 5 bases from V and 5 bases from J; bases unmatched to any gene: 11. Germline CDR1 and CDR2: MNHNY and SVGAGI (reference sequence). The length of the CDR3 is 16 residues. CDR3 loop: CASSNLAGELSETQYF. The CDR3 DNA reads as TGTGCCAGCAGTAACCTAGCGGGGGAGCTGTCGGAGACCCAGTACTTC.

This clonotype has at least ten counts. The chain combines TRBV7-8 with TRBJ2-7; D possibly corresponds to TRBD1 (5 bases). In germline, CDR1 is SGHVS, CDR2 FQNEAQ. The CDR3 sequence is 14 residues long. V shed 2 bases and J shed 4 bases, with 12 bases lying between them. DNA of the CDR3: TGTGCCAGCAGCTTAAGGCCAGGGAAATACGAGCAGTACTTC. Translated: CASSLRPGKYEQYF.

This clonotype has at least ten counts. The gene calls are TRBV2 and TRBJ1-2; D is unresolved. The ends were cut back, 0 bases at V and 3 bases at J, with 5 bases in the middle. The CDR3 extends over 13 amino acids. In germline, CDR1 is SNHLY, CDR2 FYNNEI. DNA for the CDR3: TGTGCCAGCAGTGAAGCAACAGACTATGGCTACACCTTC. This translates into CASSEATDYGYTF.

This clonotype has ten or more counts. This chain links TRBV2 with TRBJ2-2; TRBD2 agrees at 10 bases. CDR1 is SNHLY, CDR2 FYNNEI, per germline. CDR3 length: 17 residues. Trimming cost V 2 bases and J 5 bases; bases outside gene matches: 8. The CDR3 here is CASSELGLAYPTGELFF. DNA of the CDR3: TGTGCCAGCAGTGAATTGGGACTAGCGTATCCTACCGGGGAGCTGTTTTTT.

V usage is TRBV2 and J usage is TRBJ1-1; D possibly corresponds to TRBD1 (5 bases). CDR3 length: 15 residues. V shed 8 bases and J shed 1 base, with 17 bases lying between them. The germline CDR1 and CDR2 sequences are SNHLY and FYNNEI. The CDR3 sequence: CASSPPTVQNTEAFF. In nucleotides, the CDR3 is TGTGCCAGCTCACCCCCGACAGTTCAGAACACTGAAGCTTTCTTT.